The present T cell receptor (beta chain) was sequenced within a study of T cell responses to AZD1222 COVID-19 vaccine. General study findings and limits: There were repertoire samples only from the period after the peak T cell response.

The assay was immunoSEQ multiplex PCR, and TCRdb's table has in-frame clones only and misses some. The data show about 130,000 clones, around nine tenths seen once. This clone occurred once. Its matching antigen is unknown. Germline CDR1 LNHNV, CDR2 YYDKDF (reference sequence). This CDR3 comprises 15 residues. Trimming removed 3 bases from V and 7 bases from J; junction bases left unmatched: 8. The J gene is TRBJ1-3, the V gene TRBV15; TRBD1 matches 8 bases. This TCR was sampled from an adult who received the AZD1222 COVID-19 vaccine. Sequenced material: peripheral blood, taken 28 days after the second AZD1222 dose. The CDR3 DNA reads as TGTGCCACCAGCAGGGGACAGGCCGACGGGAACACCATATATTTT. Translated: CATSRGQADGNTIYF.